These 28 T cell receptor beta chains were all obtained from the same sample, sequenced in a study of metastatic and nonmetastatic thyroid tumors. TCRdb re-clonotyped the PCR reads through MiXCR. The repertoire has tens of thousands of clones, around 15% of them found once; the top ten carry roughly 35%. Nobody among the patients had been given any treatment before thyroid surgery. The sample consisted of blood. Receptor source: a female donor with papillary thyroid cancer or a benign thyroid nodule (not recorded which). Some clones in this sample may be carry-over from other donors' samples.

In this sample, this clone turned up many times. The chain links TRBV5-4 to TRBJ1-3; 8 bases line up with TRBD1. The CDR3 runs 14 residues. Germline assignment: CDR1 SGHNT and CDR2 YYREEE (reference sequence). Trimming at V came to 3 bases and at J to 1 base, leaving 0 bases not matched to a gene. The CDR3 is CASSYRGSGNTIYF. CDR3 coding DNA: TGTGCCAGCAGCTACAGGGGGTCTGGAAACACCATATATTTT.

There are many counts of this clone. This chain uses TRBV6-1 with TRBJ1-6, with TRBD1 as a possible D gene (5 bases). Germline CDR1 is MNHNS and CDR2 is SASEGT. Trimming removed 2 bases at V and 8 bases at J, with 7 bases between. The CDR3 contains 13 residues. CDR3 region: CASSELGDSPLHF. CDR3 nucleotides: TGTGCCAGCAGTGAACTAGGGGATTCACCCCTCCACTTT.

This clone was seen many times. The rearrangement joins TRBV6-2 or TRBV6-3 to TRBJ2-2; D is ambiguous. V was trimmed by 4 bases and J by 7 bases, leaving 4 bases between them. Per the germline V gene, CDR1 is MNHEY and CDR2 is SVGEGT. This CDR3 comprises 11 residues. The CDR3 spells CASSFNGELFF. CDR3 in DNA: TGTGCCAGCAGTTTTAACGGGGAGCTGTTTTTT.

CDR3 DNA sequence: TGTGCCAGCAGTTTAGCCGGGAGGGCCAGGGAGACCCAGTACTTC. Translating it yields CASSLAGRARETQYF. The chain has TRBV28 and TRBJ2-5; 8 bases are a match to TRBD2. The CDR3 consists of 15 residues. With V trimmed by 2 bases and J by 5 bases, 7 bases remained unmatched. CDR1 is MDHEN, CDR2 SYDVKM, per germline.

This clone was seen ten or more times. J is TRBJ2-3 and V is TRBV4-2; D is unresolved. V gave up 4 bases and J gave up 4 bases, with 9 bases separating them. The CDR3 loop spans 13 amino acids. Germline CDR1 LGHNA, CDR2 YNFKEQ. As DNA, the CDR3 is TGTGCCAGCAGCCTACGTCGCGCAGATACGCAGTATTTT. As protein: CASSLRRADTQYF.

This clone was counted between two and nine times. A read error is likely, as this CDR3 ends without the conserved phenylalanine or tryptophan. The rearrangement joins TRBV27 to TRBJ1-5; no firm D call. Germline loops: CDR1 MNHEY, CDR2 SMNVEV (reference sequence). CDR3 size: 12 residues. CDR3 coding DNA: TGTGTCAGCAGTTCCTACGATCAGCCCCAGCATGTT. Its protein is CVSSSYDQPQHV.

The V gene is TRBV5-1, the J gene TRBJ2-2; 8 positions agree with TRBD2. This CDR3 is 15 amino acids long. V lost 5 bases, J lost 5 bases, and 8 bases stayed unmatched. CDR1 SGHRS and CDR2 YFSETQ come from the germline V gene. The CDR3 loop reads CASRLYSGATGELFF. In DNA, the CDR3 is TGCGCCAGCAGACTATATAGCGGGGCTACCGGGGAGCTGTTTTTT.

This clone occurred many times. V is TRBV28 and J is TRBJ1-5, with 7 bases that match TRBD1. Per the germline V gene, CDR1 is MDHEN and CDR2 is SYDVKM. The CDR3 is made up of 16 amino acids. Losses at the gene ends were 2 bases for V and 6 bases for J; bases not matched to a gene: 10. CDR3 DNA sequence: TGTGCCAGCAGTTTAGCCCCGACAGGGTCGAGTCAGCCCCAGCATTTT. Encoded protein: CASSLAPTGSSQPQHF. The full variable domain, its missing parts supplied by reference TRBV28 and TRBJ1-5, is DVKVTQSSRYLVKRTGEKVFLECVQDMDHENMFWYRQDPGLGLRLIYFSYDVKMKEKGDIPEGYSVSREKKERFSLILESASTNQTSMYLCASSLAPTGSSQPQHFGDGTRLSIL.

As regards this clone: A much larger clone lies a single base off, so this may be a read error. Other DNA sequences within the sample encode an identical CDR3. J is TRBJ2-1 and V is TRBV29-1; 7 nucleotides match TRBD2. Losses at the gene ends were 3 bases for V and 8 bases for J; bases not matched to a gene: 10. The CDR3 extends over 14 amino acids. Germline V gene sequence: CDR1 SQVTM, CDR2 ANQGSEA. CDR3 nucleotide sequence: TGCAGCGTTGAGGGACTGGCGGGAGTGCATGAGCAGTTCTTC. Translation gives CSVEGLAGVHEQFF.

This clone came up many times. This chain connects TRBV3-1 to TRBJ2-1; D remains unclear. Germline CDR1 LGHDT, CDR2 YNNKEL (reference sequence). There are 13 residues in the CDR3. V was trimmed by 1 base and J by 9 bases, leaving 10 bases between them. This CDR3 reads CASSQVRSGEQFF. Here the CDR3 DNA reads TGTGCCAGCAGCCAAGTTCGGTCGGGTGAGCAGTTCTTC.

This clone was picked up many times. Its ends do not fully match the called genes, so a read error is possible. The chain joins TRBV5-1 to TRBJ1-3; D gene uncertain. Germline V gives CDR1 SGHRS, CDR2 YFSETQ. The CDR3 has 14 amino acids. The chain's CDR3 is CVSSRRGSGNTIYF. In DNA form, the CDR3 reads TGCGTCAGCAGCCGACGGGGATCTGGAAACACCATATATTTT.

CDR3 nucleotide sequence: TGCAGTGCTGGTAACTATGGCTACACCTTC. Translation gives CSAGNYGYTF. The V call is TRBV20-1, the J call TRBJ1-2; the D is unclear. Germline lookup yields CDR1 DFQATT and CDR2 SNEGSKA (reference sequence). V was clipped by 5 bases and J by 1 base, with 2 bases between them. The CDR3 extends over 10 amino acids.

This clone was picked up a small number of times. The V and J genes are TRBV20-1 and TRBJ2-4; no firm D call. V was trimmed by 3 bases and J by 7 bases, leaving 22 bases between them. The CDR3 has 16 amino acids. Germline CDR1 reads DFQATT; CDR2 reads SNEGSKA (reference sequence). CDR3 sequence: CSASSPRMRLWNIQYF. The CDR3 DNA reads as TGCAGTGCTAGCAGCCCTAGGATGAGACTCTGGAACATTCAGTACTTC.

At least ten counts were recorded for this clone. The CDR3 DNA reads as TGTGCCAGCAGTTCTAAGGGGGCTGGTTCACCCCTCCACTTT. This codes for CASSSKGAGSPLHF. This chain connects TRBV6-1 to TRBJ1-6; 7 bases are shared with TRBD1. Germline V gene sequence: CDR1 MNHNS, CDR2 SASEGT. The CDR3 sequence is 14 residues long. The V segment lost 5 bases and the J segment 9 bases; nucleotides outside the gene matches: 7.

The chain carries TRBV30 and TRBJ2-1; 7 nucleotides align to TRBD2. J lost 9 bases, V lost 0 bases, and 5 bases had no gene match. CDR1 is GTSNPN, CDR2 SVGIG, per germline (reference sequence). This CDR3 comprises 13 residues. CDR3 loop: CAWSVAGKSEQFF. As DNA, the CDR3 is TGTGCCTGGAGTGTAGCGGGGAAGAGTGAGCAGTTCTTC.

This clone was seen at least ten times. The V and J genes are TRBV5-6 and TRBJ1-3; unclear D gene. Trimming took off 0 bases at V and 2 bases at J, with 12 bases between the two ends. This CDR3 region has 16 residues. The germline V gene has CDR1 SGHDT and CDR2 YYEEEE. In nucleotides, the CDR3 is TGTGCCAGCAGCTTGGCCGGAGATAACCCTGGAAACACCATATATTTT. This codes for CASSLAGDNPGNTIYF.

This clone showed up many times. The gene calls are TRBV4-1 and TRBJ1-1; the D gene is possibly TRBD1 (6 bases). CDR1 is MGHRA and CDR2 is YSYEKL in the germline V gene. There are 14 residues in the CDR3. V dropped 5 bases and J dropped 5 bases, with 15 bases sitting between them. The CDR3 sequence: CASSDTGKWTEAFF. DNA of the CDR3: TGCGCCAGCAGCGACACAGGGAAGTGGACTGAAGCTTTCTTT.

There are many counts of this clone. CDR3: CASSLRGGREGHAYEQYF. The CDR3, as DNA: TGTGCCAGCAGCTTAAGGGGAGGGCGGGAGGGCCACGCTTACGAGCAGTACTTC. The chain links TRBV13 to TRBJ2-7; 9 bases align to TRBD2. CDR1 and CDR2 (germline): PRHDT, FYEKMQ (reference sequence). The junction had 15 bases not matched to a gene; V was cut back by 2 bases and J by 4 bases. The length of the CDR3 is 18 residues.

There are many counts of this clone. This sequence joins TRBV7-9 and TRBJ2-3; 12 bases fit TRBD1. The CDR3 covers 15 residues. Looked up from germline, CDR1 is SEHNR and CDR2 is FQNEAQ (reference sequence). The junction had 12 bases not matched to a gene; V was cut back by 11 bases and J by 6 bases. CDR3 DNA sequence: TGTGCCGGAGGGGGGACAGGGGGCTTCGGGGATACGCAGTATTTT. Protein: CAGGGTGGFGDTQYF.

This clone was counted at least ten times. V usage is TRBV7-2 and J usage is TRBJ2-1; D is undetermined. The germline V and J ends were trimmed by 1 base and 6 bases, with 7 bases remaining between them. The CDR3 is 13 amino acids. CDR1 SGHTA and CDR2 FQGNSA come from the germline V gene. The CDR3 sequence is CASSLGRFNEQFF. The CDR3 nucleotides are TGTGCCAGCAGCTTAGGTCGCTTCAATGAGCAGTTCTTC. Variable domain in full (rest from reference TRBV7-2 and TRBJ2-1): GAGVSQSPSNKVTEKGKDVELRCDPISGHTALYWYRQSLGQGLEFLIYFQGNSAPDKSGLPSDRFSAERTGGSVSTLTIQRTQQEDSAVYLCASSLGRFNEQFFGPGTRLTVL.

In its sample, this clone was seen many times. V usage is TRBV28 and J usage is TRBJ2-7; 11 bases align to TRBD2. V shed 6 bases and J 0 bases; nucleotides not matched to a gene: 10. Germline CDR1 MDHEN, CDR2 SYDVKM. This CDR3 has 17 residues. The CDR3 sequence is CASSLPLAGGVSYEQYF. As DNA, the CDR3 is TGTGCCAGCAGCCTACCTCTAGCGGGAGGTGTCTCCTACGAGCAGTACTTC.

V gene TRBV27 combines with J gene TRBJ1-2; a weak D match, TRBD1 (5 bases). This CDR3 is 13 amino acids long. Trimming pared 4 bases from V and 5 bases from J, leaving 11 bases between. CDR1 MNHEY and CDR2 SMNVEV come from the germline V gene (reference sequence). The CDR3 DNA reads as TGTGCCAGCAGTTCCATCGACAGATATGGCTACACCTTC. Its translation: CASSSIDRYGYTF.

This chain links TRBV3-1 with TRBJ1-5; D gene ambiguous. V was pared by 5 bases and J by 1 base, with 9 bases between. Germline CDR1 and CDR2: LGHDT and YNNKEL (reference sequence). The CDR3 sequence is 14 residues long. In DNA, the CDR3 is TGTGCCAGCAGCTCGGACGGAAGCAATCAGCCCCAGCATTTT. Translated: CASSSDGSNQPQHF.

The rearrangement uses TRBV4-2 and TRBJ1-5, with D unresolved. CDR1 and CDR2 from the germline V gene are LGHNA and YNFKEQ. The CDR3 loop spans 13 amino acids. The V and J ends lost 0 bases and 10 bases respectively, with 10 bases between them. CDR3 bases: TGTGCCAGCAGCCAAGAACGCAGCAGCCCCCAGCATTTT. Protein sequence: CASSQERSSPQHF.

This clone showed up many times. The rearrangement joins TRBV15 to TRBJ1-5; D is unclear. The CDR3 spans 15 residues. In germline, CDR1 is LNHNV, CDR2 YYDKDF (reference sequence). Trimming removed 0 bases from V and 3 bases from J, with 9 bases in between. The CDR3 sequence is CATSRDKGFNQPQHF. For the CDR3, the DNA is TGTGCCACCAGCAGAGATAAAGGGTTCAATCAGCCCCAGCATTTT.

This clone was detected many times. The chain joins TRBV28 to TRBJ2-4, with 7 positions matching TRBD2. The trim removed 6 bases at V and 0 bases at J, leaving 14 bases unmatched. The CDR3 runs to 18 residues. Germline loops: CDR1 MDHEN, CDR2 SYDVKM. CDR3 sequence: CASSPRAWGGLAKNIQYF. CDR3 nucleotides: TGTGCCAGCAGCCCCCGTGCTTGGGGGGGTCTAGCCAAAAACATTCAGTACTTC.

This clone was counted a few times. A read error is likely, as this CDR3 ends without the conserved phenylalanine or tryptophan. V and J are TRBV19 and TRBJ1-5; D call uncertain. This CDR3 contains 12 residues. The V end was cut by 2 bases, the J end by 12 bases, with 11 bases between. CDR1 is LNHDA, CDR2 SQIVND, per germline (reference sequence). The CDR3 sequence: CASSIIGSDQHL. The CDR3 DNA follows: TGTGCCAGTAGTATAATCGGGTCCGACCAGCATCTT.

This clone has ten or more counts. The chain links TRBV4-1 to TRBJ2-7; 9 nucleotides agree with TRBD1. V lost 2 bases to trimming and J lost 2 bases; unmatched junction nucleotides: 7. CDR1 MGHRA and CDR2 YSYEKL come from the germline V gene. CDR3 length equals 16 residues. CDR3 DNA sequence: TGCGCCAGCAGCCAATTCCCCGGGACAGGGCCCTACGAGCAGTACTTC. It is translated as CASSQFPGTGPYEQYF.